A single sample gave rise to the 25 T cell receptor beta chains below, sequenced in a study of T cell repertoires in cytomegalovirus infection. No antigens are known for them. Using its own MiXCR run on the reads, TCRdb lists one record per CDR3 protein. This sample has about half a million distinct CDR3 sequences; around 30% occur once, and the top ten carry 15% to 20%. The specimen comprised cultured PBMCs, sampled from culture after CMV antigen stimulation. Source of these receptors: a human donor in good health (CMV status not recorded). Some clones in this sample may be carry-over from other donors' samples.

The CDR3 DNA follows: TGCGCCAGCAGCCAAGAAGATTTGGGGACTAGCGGCATTTACGAGCAGTACTTC. This translates into CASSQEDLGTSGIYEQYF. The V call is TRBV4-1, the J call TRBJ2-7; 11 positions match TRBD2. V lost 0 bases and J lost 4; bases outside the gene matches: 11. The CDR3 is 18 residues long. The germline CDR1 and CDR2 sequences are MGHRA and YSYEKL.

The chain's CDR3 is CASSFGGGRLGPQHF. In DNA form, the CDR3 reads TGTGCCAGCAGCTTTGGGGGGGGGAGGTTGGGGCCCCAGCATTTT. The chain uses TRBV7-9 and TRBJ1-5; tentative D call: TRBD1 (5 bases). Germline V gene data show CDR1 as SEHNR and CDR2 as FQNEAQ (reference sequence). The CDR3 totals 15 residues. Deletions cut 3 bases from V and 9 bases from J, with 18 bases between.

The J gene is TRBJ2-7, the V gene TRBV6-5; 8 positions agree with TRBD2. Germline V gene data show CDR1 as MNHEY and CDR2 as SVGAGI. With 2 bases clipped from V and 0 bases from J, the junction kept 0 bases outside the gene matches. This CDR3 is built from 14 residues. For the CDR3, the DNA is TGTGCCAGCAGTTACACTAGCGGCTCCTACGAGCAGTACGTC. Translation: CASSYTSGSYEQYV.

This chain's CDR3 is CASSWGGDGGEAFF. CDR3 DNA: TGCGCCAGCAGCTGGGGCGGGGACGGGGGTGAAGCTTTCTTT. V gene TRBV5-1 combines with J gene TRBJ1-1, with a possible D match to TRBD1 (5 bases). The CDR3 has 14 amino acids. Trimming left V 3 bases short and J 7 bases short, with 16 bases between. The germline V gene encodes CDR1 SGHRS and CDR2 YFSETQ. Looking up the rest from reference TRBV5-1 and TRBJ1-1 gives the full variable domain: KAGVTQTPRYLIKTRGQQVTLSCSPISGHRSVSWYQQTPGQGLQFLFEYFSETQRNKGNFPGRFSGRQFSNSRSEMNVSTLELGDSALYLCASSWGGDGGEAFFGQGTRLTVV.

The genes are TRBV12-3 or TRBV12-4 and TRBJ2-1; D assignment may be TRBD1 or TRBD2 (5 bases each). V was pared by 5 bases and J by 14 bases, with 16 bases between. The CDR3 is made up of 12 amino acids. The CDR3 bases are TGTGCCAGCAGTGGGACCCCCGTCCCTAAGTTCTTC. This translates into CASSGTPVPKFF.

This clonotype was seen more than once but under ten times. The chain is built from TRBV6-1 and TRBJ1-4, with D perhaps TRBD1 (5 bases). This CDR3 is 17 amino acids long. The V gene's germline CDR1 is MNHNS and CDR2 SASEGT. Trimming stripped 5 bases from V and 8 bases from J, with 24 bases between. The DNA for the CDR3 is TGTGCCAGCAGTCACCGGGACCCTACTCGATATCTGGAAAAACTGTTTTTT. Its translation: CASSHRDPTRYLEKLFF.

The chain is built from TRBV7-9 and TRBJ2-3; D remains ambiguous. The V and J ends lost 4 bases and 6 bases respectively, with 11 bases between them. The CDR3 has 13 residues. Germline values: CDR1 SEHNR, CDR2 FQNEAQ (reference sequence). For the CDR3, the DNA is TGTGCCAGCAGCTCGCCGTCCAGGGATACGCAGTATTTT. Translation: CASSSPSRDTQYF.

This clonotype was observed a handful of times. The chain uses TRBV5-4 and TRBJ2-3, with 9 positions matching TRBD2. J lost 1 base, V lost 1 base, and 4 bases had no gene match. The CDR3 sequence is 16 residues long. CDR1 and CDR2 from the germline V gene are SGHNT and YYREEE (reference sequence). The CDR3 spells CASSLTRLAGTDTQYF. The CDR3 bases are TGTGCCAGCAGCTTGACCCGACTAGCGGGCACAGATACGCAGTATTTT.

This clonotype was picked up a small number of times. This chain links TRBV3-1 with TRBJ1-2; TRBD1 might be the D (5 bases). Trimming shortened V by 0 bases and J by 6 bases, and 23 bases separated the two germline ends. The CDR3 totals 18 residues. Germline-derived CDR1 and CDR2 are LGHDT and YNNKEL (reference sequence). This CDR3 reads CASSQDGSWPGMGDGYTF. The CDR3 coding sequence is TGTGCCAGCAGCCAAGACGGAAGTTGGCCAGGGATGGGTGATGGCTACACCTTC.

The J gene is TRBJ1-2, the V gene TRBV6-6, with 7 bases identical to TRBD1. The V and J ends lost 6 bases and 2 bases, in that order; junction bases with no gene match: 3. The CDR3 loop spans 13 amino acids. Germline-derived CDR1 and CDR2 are MNHNY and SVGAGI (reference sequence). The CDR3 bases are TGTGCCAGCAGGGGGACAGTGAACTATGGCTACACCTTC. Its translation: CASRGTVNYGYTF.

The chain combines TRBV5-6 with TRBJ1-4; 10 bases are a match to TRBD1. With 1 base clipped from V and 5 bases from J, the junction kept 5 bases outside the gene matches. The CDR3 runs 16 residues. Germline loops: CDR1 SGHDT, CDR2 YYEEEE. CDR3 DNA sequence: TGTGCCAGCAGCTTGATGGACAGGGGGACCAATGAAAAACTGTTTTTT. Encoded protein: CASSLMDRGTNEKLFF.

This chain joins TRBV10-2 and TRBJ2-1; 8 bases align to TRBD2. Looked up from germline, CDR1 is WSHSY and CDR2 is SAAADI. V lost 3 bases, J lost 2 bases, and 9 bases stayed unmatched. This CDR3 comprises 17 residues. Written as DNA, the CDR3 is TGCGCCAGCAGTGATTTGGTCAGCGGGAGTACCTACAATGAGCAGTTCTTC. Translation gives CASSDLVSGSTYNEQFF.

The gene calls are TRBV7-8 and TRBJ1-1, with 7 positions matching TRBD1. Germline CDR1 reads SGHVS; CDR2 reads FQNEAQ. V lost 5 bases to trimming and J lost 5 bases; unmatched junction nucleotides: 14. This CDR3 comprises 16 residues. The CDR3 spells CASSRDATGRATEAFF. DNA for the CDR3: TGTGCCAGCAGCCGAGACGCGACAGGGAGGGCGACTGAAGCTTTCTTT.

The J gene is TRBJ2-1, the V gene TRBV6-1; 12 nucleotides align to TRBD2. The germline V gene has CDR1 MNHNS and CDR2 SASEGT. V shed 6 bases and J 4 bases; nucleotides not matched to a gene: 7. There are 16 residues in the CDR3. This CDR3 is CASRRTSGTYYNEQFF. In DNA, the CDR3 is TGTGCCAGCAGGAGGACTAGCGGGACTTATTACAATGAGCAGTTCTTC.

This clonotype has more than one count but fewer than ten. This chain connects TRBV5-5 to TRBJ2-4; TRBD2 agrees at 9 bases. The CDR3 loop spans 16 amino acids. Germline assignment: CDR1 SGHKS and CDR2 YYEKEE (reference sequence). V lost 2 bases and J lost 3; bases outside the gene matches: 6. CDR3 protein: CASSFPGLAVKNIQYF. The DNA of the CDR3 is TGTGCCAGCAGCTTCCCGGGACTAGCAGTCAAAAACATTCAGTACTTC.

This clonotype was seen many times. V usage is TRBV7-2 and J usage is TRBJ1-3; 8 nucleotides match TRBD1. V dropped 2 bases and J dropped 4; count of bases not matched to a gene: 1. Germline assignment: CDR1 SGHTA and CDR2 FQGNSA. The CDR3 extends over 14 amino acids. CDR3 region: CASSLQGAGNTIYF. CDR3 coding DNA: TGTGCCAGCAGCTTACAGGGGGCCGGAAACACCATATATTTT.

In its sample, this clonotype was seen a few times. The chain uses TRBV5-1 and TRBJ2-3; tentative D call: TRBD1 (6 bases). The V end lost 0 bases, the J end lost 5 bases, and 10 bases lay between the germline ends. This CDR3 region has 14 residues. Germline V gene data show CDR1 as SGHRS and CDR2 as YFSETQ. CDR3 coding DNA: TGCGCCAGCAGCTTGGGGGGGCGCAGAGATACGCAGTATTTT. This encodes CASSLGGRRDTQYF.

This clonotype was seen a few times. Mismatch with germline at one junction end may stem from a read error. The chain employs TRBV6-2 or TRBV6-3 and TRBJ2-1, with 8 nucleotides matching TRBD2. CDR1 is MNHEY and CDR2 is SVGEGT in the germline V gene. This CDR3 region has 17 residues. The CDR3 nucleotides read TGTGCCAGCAGTCCTTCCGAGGGTAGCGGGAAGTACATTGAGCAGTTCTTC. It is translated as CASSPSEGSGKYIEQFF.

The chain uses TRBV7-2 and TRBJ2-3; unclear D gene. The CDR3 consists of 14 residues. The germline gives CDR1 SGHTA, CDR2 FQGNSA. V was cut by 5 bases and J by 1 base, with 10 bases left in between. The CDR3 sequence: CASSVGTRTDTQYF. CDR3 sequence (DNA): TGTGCCAGCAGCGTCGGAACCCGCACAGATACGCAGTATTTT.

This sequence joins TRBV6-1 and TRBJ2-3, with 14 nucleotides matching TRBD2. Germline trimming cut 6 bases from V and 10 bases from J; bases unmatched to any gene: 6. This CDR3 contains 14 residues. Looked up from germline, CDR1 is MNHNS and CDR2 is SASEGT. The CDR3 reads CASRGGTSGSAQYF. CDR3 sequence (DNA): TGTGCCAGCAGGGGCGGGACTAGCGGGAGTGCGCAGTATTTT.

V gene TRBV19 combines with J gene TRBJ1-6; D unresolved. Trimming removed 3 bases at V and 7 bases at J, with 16 bases between. The germline V gene encodes CDR1 LNHDA and CDR2 SQIVND (reference sequence). The CDR3 extends over 16 amino acids. CDR3 protein: CASSILSGGRNSPLHF. The CDR3 DNA reads as TGTGCCAGTAGTATTCTAAGCGGCGGGAGAAATTCACCCCTCCACTTT.

A few counts support this clonotype. V and J are TRBV6-5 and TRBJ2-3; 10 bases map to TRBD2. Germline lookup yields CDR1 MNHEY and CDR2 SVGAGI. CDR3 length equals 17 residues. The J segment lost 4 bases and the V segment lost 2 bases, leaving 9 bases of the junction unmatched. For the CDR3, the DNA is TGTGCCAGCAGTTACAGTTCTAGCGGGAGCCCAGCAGATACGCAGTATTTT. This sequence encodes CASSYSSSGSPADTQYF.

The chain uses TRBV19 and TRBJ2-1; D not resolved. The CDR3 extends over 15 amino acids. Germline V gene sequence: CDR1 LNHDA, CDR2 SQIVND (reference sequence). V was cut by 5 bases and J by 4 bases, with 15 bases left in between. The CDR3: CASSSRLLGYNEQFF. Written as DNA, the CDR3 is TGTGCCAGTAGTTCAAGGCTGTTGGGATACAATGAGCAGTTCTTC.

The sample holds a few counts of this clonotype. The chain combines TRBV6-1 with TRBJ1-4; D is possibly TRBD1 (6 bases). This CDR3 spans 14 amino acids. CDR1 MNHNS and CDR2 SASEGT come from the germline V gene. V gave up 6 bases and J gave up 5 bases, with 13 bases separating them. CDR3 in DNA: TGTGCCAGCAGGGAGGGGGGGGGGAATGAAAAACTGTTTTTT. The encoded protein is CASREGGGNEKLFF.

This clonotype occurred a few times. The chain couples TRBV19 to TRBJ1-4; weak D call: TRBD1 (5 bases). The germline gives CDR1 LNHDA, CDR2 SQIVND (reference sequence). V gave up 8 bases and J gave up 8 bases, with 15 bases separating them. The CDR3 spans 13 residues. The CDR3 reads CASSWGLFEKLFF. The CDR3 DNA reads as TGTGCCAGTTCGTGGGGACTTTTCGAAAAACTGTTTTTT.